The TCR beta chain described here comes from a study of T cell responses to AZD1222 COVID-19 vaccine. With 5 bases removed from V and 1 base from J, the gap between germline ends came to 6 bases. The CDR3 contains 12 residues. This table comes from immunoSEQ multiplex PCR, and its TCRdb copy is limited to in-frame clones, with some not included. There are about 190,000 clones in the sample; 85% to 95% occur only once, and 1% to 1.5% lies in the top ten. The genes are TRBV12-3 or TRBV12-4 and TRBJ2-7; unclear D gene. Here the sequenced sample was peripheral blood, taken on day 0 of AZD1222 vaccination. The receptor was derived from an adult in good health. As DNA, the CDR3 is TGTGCCAGCAGTATCAGTTCCTACGAGCAGTACTTC. Translation gives CASSISSYEQYF.